These T cell receptor beta chains were read from a single sample in a study of cytotoxic CD8 clonotypes in ibrutinib-treated CLL. Profiled with immunoSEQ multiplex PCR; TCRdb holds only in-frame clones, not every one. The sample lists around 60,000 clones, 71% occurring once. Sequencing used PBMCs, obtained after 12 months of ibrutinib treatment. The receptors originated from a human donor with chronic lymphocytic leukemia. The CDR3 runs from the conserved cysteine through the conserved F or W. The D gene is left open where the match is weak. Part of the rows lack a size; the others show once, few, many or a class for expanded clones.

clone_size,d_call,j_call,v_call,cdr3_nt,cdr3_aa
NA,TRBD2,TRBJ2-7,TRBV15,TGTGCCACCAGCAGAGATTCAGGGACTAGCGTTATCTACGAGCAGTACTTC,CATSRDSGTSVIYEQYF
NA,NA,TRBJ2-7,TRBV2,TGTGCCAGCAGTGAAGACCTAGCTGTCTACGAGCAGTACTTC,CASSEDLAVYEQYF
NA,NA,TRBJ1-5,TRBV7-8,TGTGCCAGCAGCTTAGCAGGGGATCAGCCCCAGCATTTT,CASSLAGDQPQHF
NA,TRBD1,TRBJ2-7,TRBV6-6,TGTGCCAGCAGTTGGTCGGACAGGGGATTTTCCGAGCAGTACTTC,CASSWSDRGFSEQYF
once,TRBD1,TRBJ2-1,TRBV2,TGTGCCAGCAGTGGGGACAGGAGTTACAATGAGCAGTTCTTC,CASSGDRSYNEQFF
NA,TRBD1,TRBJ1-2,TRBV19,TGTGCCAGTAGTGCTATCGACAGGGGGCTTATTAACTATGGCTACACCTTC,CASSAIDRGLINYGYTF
NA,NA,TRBJ2-7,TRBV18,TGTGCCAGCTCGGCAGAAGGCCGGGGCGCCGGGGAGTACTTC,CASSAEGRGAGEYF
NA,TRBD2,TRBJ2-5,TRBV7-2,TGTGCCAGCAGCTTAGATCTGGGTTTTAGCGGGAGAGGGGAGACCCAGTACTTC,CASSLDLGFSGRGETQYF
NA,TRBD2,TRBJ2-3,TRBV27,TGTGCCAGCAGTTTGACTAGCGGGAGTGGGGGGACGCAGTATTTT,CASSLTSGSGGTQYF
NA,TRBD1,TRBJ2-2,TRBV6-5,TGTGCCAGCAGTTATGGACAGGGGAACACCGGGGAGCTGTTTTTT,CASSYGQGNTGELFF
NA,TRBD2,TRBJ2-2,TRBV6-5,TGTGCCAGCAGTTACTCCTACGGGGGGGGCAGGGAGCTGTTTTTT,CASSYSYGGGRELFF
NA,NA,TRBJ2-1,TRBV4-2,TGTGCCAGCAGCCAGAACAATGAGCAGTTCTTC,CASSQNNEQFF
NA,TRBD1,TRBJ1-5,TRBV4-1,TGCGCCAGCAGCCTGACCGGGACAGGGAATAGCAATCAGCCCCAGCATTTT,CASSLTGTGNSNQPQHF
NA,NA,TRBJ2-6,TRBV19,TGTGCCAGTAGTATAGATGGGCTCTCCGGGGCCAACGTCCTGACTTTC,CASSIDGLSGANVLTF
NA,NA,TRBJ2-2,TRBV27,TGTGCCAGCAGGGACTGGGCGGTGACCGGGGAGCTGTTTTTT,CASRDWAVTGELFF
once,TRBD1,TRBJ2-7,TRBV18,TGTGCCAGCTCACCATGGACAGGGTCCTACGAGCAGTACTTC,CASSPWTGSYEQYF
NA,TRBD1,TRBJ2-7,TRBV6-1,TGTGCCAGCAGTGAAGCTCCGGGACAGTTCTACGAGCAGTACTTC,CASSEAPGQFYEQYF
NA,TRBD2,TRBJ2-1,TRBV7-3,TGTGCCAGCAGCTTAAGGCCTAGCGGGAGGCCAAAAAGGGACAATGAGCAGTTCTTC,CASSLRPSGRPKRDNEQFF
NA,NA,TRBJ2-7,TRBV28,TGTGCCAGCAGTTCCAGGTGGGGGTCCCTCACCTACGAGCAGTACTTC,CASSSRWGSLTYEQYF
few,NA,TRBJ1-3,TRBV7-9,TGTGCCAGCAGCTTAGCGGGGGACCGCCGAAACACCATATATTTT,CASSLAGDRRNTIYF
once,NA,TRBJ2-7,TRBV4-1,TGCGCCAGCAGCCAAGAAAGGGACTACGAGCAGTACTTC,CASSQERDYEQYF
NA,TRBD1,TRBJ2-7,TRBV28,TGTGCCAGCAGTTTATCCGAGGGACAGGGTCTTTACGAGCAGTACTTC,CASSLSEGQGLYEQYF
NA,NA,TRBJ1-1,TRBV11-2,TGTGCCAGCAGCGAGAGGTGGGGGGCCAACACTGAAGCTTTCTTT,CASSERWGANTEAFF
once,NA,TRBJ1-3,TRBV28,TGTGCCAGCATGGGGGCCGACCCTGGAAACACCATATATTTT,CASMGADPGNTIYF
NA,NA,TRBJ1-5,TRBV19,TGTGCCAGTAGTATCGATGGCAATCAGCCCCAGCATTTT,CASSIDGNQPQHF
few,NA,TRBJ1-1,TRBV4-1,TGCGCCAGCAGCCCTTGGGTAAACACTGAAGCTTTCTTT,CASSPWVNTEAFF
NA,TRBD1,TRBJ2-1,TRBV6-5,TGTGCCAGCAGTTATGGGACAGGGCCGTTCTTC,CASSYGTGPFF
NA,TRBD1,TRBJ1-4,TRBV7-6,TGTGCCAGCAGCTCCCAGACAGGGCGGAATGAAAAACTGTTTTTT,CASSSQTGRNEKLFF
NA,NA,TRBJ1-5,TRBV18,TGTGCCAGCTCACCAGGAGGGAGGAATCAGCCCCAGCATTTT,CASSPGGRNQPQHF
NA,TRBD2,TRBJ2-7,TRBV2,TGTGCCAGCTGGGGACTAGCGGGCGGTTCCTACGAGCAGTACTTC,CASWGLAGGSYEQYF
NA,TRBD2,TRBJ2-7,TRBV9,TGTGCCAGCAGCGTAGGGGCGGGGGGCTACGAGCAGTACTTC,CASSVGAGGYEQYF
NA,NA,TRBJ2-3,TRBV10-3,TGTGCCACCAATAGCGGCTCCAGCACAGATACGCAGTATTTT,CATNSGSSTDTQYF
few,NA,TRBJ1-5,TRBV4-1,TGCGCCAGCAGCCAATCAACAGGGATTCAGCCCCAGCATTTT,CASSQSTGIQPQHF
NA,NA,TRBJ2-7,TRBV28,TGTGCCAGCACCGGAAATAAGGCGCAGGGCCATGGCGAGCAGTACTTC,CASTGNKAQGHGEQYF
NA,TRBD1,TRBJ1-1,TRBV10-3,TGTGCCATCAGTGTGGAGGGGACAGGGAACACTGAAGCTTTCTTT,CAISVEGTGNTEAFF
NA,TRBD2,TRBJ2-7,TRBV10-2,TGCGCCAGCAATGGACTAGCGGGAGAGGAGCAGTACTTC,CASNGLAGEEQYF
NA,NA,TRBJ2-1,TRBV5-1,TGCGCCAGCAGCCGGGGCAGGGGTGGGAATGAGCAGTTCTTC,CASSRGRGGNEQFF
NA,NA,TRBJ2-7,TRBV2,TGTGCCAGCGGAGAAGCGCGAACAGCCTACGAGCAGTACTTC,CASGEARTAYEQYF
few,NA,TRBJ2-6,TRBV11-3,TGTGCCAGCAGCCTAGACAGTCGCTCTGGGGCCAACGTCCTGACTTTC,CASSLDSRSGANVLTF
NA,TRBD2,TRBJ2-1,TRBV4-2,TGTGCCAGCAGCCAAGATTTCACTAGCGGGGGCTCCTACAATGAGCAGTTCTTC,CASSQDFTSGGSYNEQFF
NA,NA,TRBJ2-7,TRBV5-1,TGCGCCTCCGCGAGCGCGACTTCCCCCTACGAGCAGTACTTC,CASASATSPYEQYF
NA,TRBD1,TRBJ2-5,TRBV9,TGTGCCAGCAGCAGCCCAAGTCAGGGGGCAGGAGAGACCCAGTACTTC,CASSSPSQGAGETQYF
few,NA,TRBJ1-1,TRBV5-4,TGTGCCAGCAGCTTAAGACAGAACTTGAACACTGAAGCTTTCTTT,CASSLRQNLNTEAFF
NA,TRBD1,TRBJ1-2,TRBV7-6,TGTGCCAGCAGCTCCCTCCCCGGACAGGGTGGCTACACCTTC,CASSSLPGQGGYTF
NA,NA,TRBJ2-7,TRBV19,TGTGCCAGTAGTAATGGGCCGGACCAAGCCTACGAGCAGTACTTC,CASSNGPDQAYEQYF
once,NA,TRBJ2-2,TRBV27,TGTGCCAGCGGGGGAAACCGGAACACCGGGGAGCTGTTTTTT,CASGGNRNTGELFF
NA,NA,TRBJ2-7,TRBV9,TGTGCCAGCAGCGTAGTGCCAGCGGGCCTCTACGAGCAGTACTTC,CASSVVPAGLYEQYF
NA,NA,TRBJ1-4,TRBV7-9,TGTGCCAGCAGATATGGGACAGAAAAACTGTTTTTT,CASRYGTEKLFF
NA,NA,TRBJ1-2,TRBV6-1,TGTGCCAGCAGTGAAGGGCCACGCGCGGATGGCTACACCTTC,CASSEGPRADGYTF
NA,TRBD2,TRBJ2-7,TRBV19,TGTGCCAGTAGTATAACTAGCGGAGGATTAACCTACGAGCAGTACTTC,CASSITSGGLTYEQYF
NA,NA,TRBJ2-7,TRBV2,TGTGCCAGCAGCAGGGACGCCATAGCCGGCTACGAGCAGTACTTC,CASSRDAIAGYEQYF
NA,TRBD2,TRBJ2-3,TRBV7-3,TGTGCCAGCAGCTTAACCCCTAGCGGAAGCACAGATACGCAGTATTTT,CASSLTPSGSTDTQYF
NA,NA,TRBJ1-6,TRBV6-5,TGTGCCAGCAGTTATTCTGGGAATAATTCACCCCTCCACTTT,CASSYSGNNSPLHF
NA,NA,TRBJ2-7,TRBV6-1,TGTGCCAGCAGCTCCCCCTACGAGCAGTACTTC,CASSSPYEQYF
NA,NA,TRBJ2-7,TRBV30,TGTGCCTCAGGCAGGCAGGGCGTGTACGAGCAGTACTTC,CASGRQGVYEQYF
NA,NA,TRBJ1-5,TRBV7-3,TGTGCCAGCAGCCTCGCGAGCAATCAGCCCCAGCATTTT,CASSLASNQPQHF
NA,NA,TRBJ2-7,TRBV4-3,TGCGCCAGCAGCCAAGTTGTTAGCGGTACCTACGAGCAGTACTTC,CASSQVVSGTYEQYF